The 9 T cell receptor beta chains below were found in one sample sequenced in a study of lung T cells in sarcoidosis with Löfgren's syndrome. TCRdb re-derived calls from the reads in MiXCR, one entry per CDR3 protein. In the table there are 60,000 to 70,000 distinct CDR3 sequences, around 20% of which are singletons. Sequencing was done on a sample of CD4+ T cells from PBMCs. Receptor source: a human donor with sarcoidosis (Löfgren's syndrome or another form), or a control subject (not recorded which).

Ten or more counts support this clonotype. The V call is TRBV6-2 or TRBV6-3, the J call TRBJ1-2; perhaps TRBD1 as D (6 bases). Per the germline V gene, CDR1 is MNHEY and CDR2 is SVGEGT. V lost 7 bases to trimming and J lost 2 bases, with 8 bases between them. CDR3 length: 12 amino acids. The CDR3 DNA reads as TGTGCCAGCACAGACAGGAACTATGGCTACACCTTC. Translating gives CASTDRNYGYTF.

This clonotype was detected a few times. The chain has TRBV11-2 and TRBJ2-3; 8 bases agree with TRBD2. The CDR3 spans 14 residues. Germline-derived CDR1 and CDR2 are SGHAT and FQNNGV. Unmatched junction bases numbered 6, after V lost 6 bases and J lost 4 bases. CDR3 nucleotide sequence: TGTGCCAGCAGTTTCTCGGGGGGGGCAGATACGCAGTATTTT. This codes for CASSFSGGADTQYF.

This clonotype was seen at least ten times. The chain has TRBV7-2 and TRBJ2-5; D uncertain. Germline CDR1 reads SGHTA; CDR2 reads FQGNSA. Between the trimmed V and J ends, which lost 6 bases and 0 bases, there was a span of 5 bases. The CDR3 runs 12 residues. CDR3 nucleotide sequence: TGTGCCAGCAGTCGCTACCAAGAGACCCAGTACTTC. It yields the protein CASSRYQETQYF. The full variable domain, its missing parts supplied by reference TRBV7-2 and TRBJ2-5, is GAGVSQSPSNKVTEKGKDVELRCDPISGHTALYWYRQSLGQGLEFLIYFQGNSAPDKSGLPSDRFSAERTGGSVSTLTIQRTQQEDSAVYLCASSRYQETQYFGPGTRLLVL.

The rearrangement uses TRBV7-6 and TRBJ2-6, with D maybe TRBD1 (6 bases). The CDR3 extends over 18 amino acids. V shed 3 bases and J shed 0 bases, with 15 bases lying between them. Germline loops: CDR1 SGHVS, CDR2 FNYEAQ. Written as DNA, the CDR3 is TGTGCCAGCAGCTTTATGGGACAACCGTCCTCTGGGGCCAACGTCCTGACTTTC. Protein product: CASSFMGQPSSGANVLTF.

This clonotype appeared once. The chain links TRBV7-3 to TRBJ2-3, with D tentatively TRBD2 (6 bases). V was shortened by 5 bases and J by 14 bases, with 17 bases between the two germline ends. The CDR3 extends over 12 amino acids. CDR1 is SGHTA, CDR2 FQGTGA, per germline. The CDR3 loop is CASSPGGAGWYF. The CDR3 DNA reads TGTGCCAGCAGCCCTGGCGGGGCCGGGTGGTATTTT.

The V and J genes are TRBV10-3 and TRBJ1-1; 9 bases align to TRBD1. Per germline, CDR1 ENHRY and CDR2 SYGVKD. The CDR3 runs 14 residues. The V and J ends lost 6 bases and 3 bases, in that order; junction bases with no gene match: 5. The CDR3 reads CAIRKQGADTEAFF. The CDR3 DNA reads as TGTGCCATCAGGAAACAGGGGGCGGACACTGAAGCTTTCTTT.

The J gene is TRBJ2-6, the V gene TRBV29-1, with TRBD1 matching 8 bases. V gave up 1 base and J gave up 3 bases; unmatched junction bases: 11. This CDR3 is built from 18 residues. The V gene's germline CDR1 is SQVTM and CDR2 ANQGSEA. The CDR3 loop is CSVEVSQGAVIGANVLTF. In DNA form, the CDR3 reads TGCAGCGTTGAAGTGAGCCAGGGGGCTGTAATTGGGGCCAACGTCCTGACTTTC.

This clonotype has ten or more counts. V and J are TRBV6-6 and TRBJ1-1, with D perhaps matching TRBD1 (6 bases). The CDR3 has 15 residues. The V and J ends lost 2 bases and 8 bases respectively, with 18 bases between them. The V gene's germline CDR1 is MNHNY and CDR2 SVGAGI (reference sequence). Written as DNA, the CDR3 is TGTGCCAGCAGTTACAATCTAGGGGGGCCGGCCGAAGCTTTCTTT. Protein: CASSYNLGGPAEAFF.

This clonotype came up many times. The chain recombines TRBV12-3 or TRBV12-4 with TRBJ1-3; D gene unclear. V lost 2 bases and J 0 bases, leaving 5 bases between the germline ends. The CDR3 contains 14 residues. CDR3 sequence: CASSLSTSGNTIYF. The CDR3 DNA reads as TGTGCCAGCAGTTTATCCACCTCTGGAAACACCATATATTTT.